This TCR beta chain originates from a study of cytomegalovirus exposure and HLA in healthy donors. Study-level findings and limits: Most of the TCR beta V segments (in an earlier analysis) were productive either about 87% or about 30% of the time.

A multiplex PCR was run with 60 Vbeta primers and 13 Jbeta primers. In the original analysis: A follow-up analysis tallied 65 million to 80 million unique TCR beta chains, roughly 11 million shared. Method: immunoSEQ multiplex PCR; TCRdb's copy keeps in-frame clones and lacks some. V, J and clone size derive from that table, while D and trimming were established from the DNA sequence. The table lists over 95,000 clones, roughly 67% of them singletons. In regard to this clone: Its specificity is unknown.

V dropped 2 bases and J dropped 8 bases, with 10 bases sitting between them. The germline CDR1 and CDR2 sequences are SGHRS and YFSETQ. There are 13 residues in the CDR3. Sequenced input: PBMCs. This chain links TRBV5-1 with TRBJ1-4, with D possibly TRBD1 on 5 matching bases. This clonotype was sampled from a man aged 18 to 29 in good health and CMV-seropositive. CDR3 nucleotides: TGCGCCAGCAGCTTCGGGGGTACCGAAAAACTGTTTTTT. This sequence encodes CASSFGGTEKLFF.